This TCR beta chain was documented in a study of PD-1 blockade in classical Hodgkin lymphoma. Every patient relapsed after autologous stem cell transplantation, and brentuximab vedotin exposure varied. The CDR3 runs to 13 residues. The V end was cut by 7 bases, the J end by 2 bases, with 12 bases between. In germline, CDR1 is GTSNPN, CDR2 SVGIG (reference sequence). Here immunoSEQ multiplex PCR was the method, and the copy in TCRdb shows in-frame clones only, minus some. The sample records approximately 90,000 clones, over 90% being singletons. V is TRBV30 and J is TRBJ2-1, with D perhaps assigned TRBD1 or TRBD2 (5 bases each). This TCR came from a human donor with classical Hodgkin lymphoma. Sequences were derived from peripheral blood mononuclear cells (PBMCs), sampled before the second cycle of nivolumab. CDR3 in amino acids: CALATDTYNEQFF. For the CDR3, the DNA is TGTGCCTTAGCGACAGACACCTACAATGAGCAGTTCTTC.